Listed below are T cell receptor beta chains from one sample, sequenced in a study of CD8 T cells in ankylosing spondylitis. TCRdb ran MiXCR on the 5' RACE reads and lists one entry per CDR3 protein. The sample consists of some 800,000 distinct CDR3 sequences, roughly 10% of them appearing once. Sequencing used blood, either unsorted or a sorted T cell fraction (not recorded which). All receptors derive from a male donor with ankylosing spondylitis. The CDR3 runs from the conserved cysteine through the conserved F or W. D genes are given only for firm matches. Size is stated for part of the rows, as once, few or many counts, or as a class when the clone is expanded.

D,V,size,J,CDR3,DNA
.,TRBV12-3/TRBV12-4,many,TRBJ1-5,CASSRQPTNQPQHF,TGTGCCAGCAGTCGACAGCCGACTAATCAGCCCCAGCATTTT
TRBD1,TRBV6-2/TRBV6-3,.,TRBJ2-2,CASSYSAPGQGNTGELFF,TGTGCCAGCAGTTACTCAGCTCCGGGACAGGGGAACACCGGGGAGCTGTTTTTT
.,TRBV20-1,.,TRBJ1-5,CSASNGGNQPQHF,TGCAGTGCAAGCAACGGGGGCAATCAGCCCCAGCATTTT
.,TRBV11-2,few,TRBJ1-6,CASSFTVNSPLHF,TGTGCCAGCAGCTTCACGGTCAATTCACCCCTCCACTTT
.,TRBV6-6,many,TRBJ2-7,CASRRQADSYEQYF,TGTGCCAGCAGACGACAGGCCGATTCCTACGAGCAGTACTTC
.,TRBV7-8,many,TRBJ1-6,CASSLGLTRARSYNSPLHF,TGTGCCAGCAGCTTAGGCCTGACCCGGGCGCGCTCCTATAATTCACCCCTCCACTTT
TRBD1,TRBV11-2,.,TRBJ1-3,CASSLGRTGGLDGNTIYF,TGTGCCAGCAGCTTAGGACGGACAGGGGGACTGGATGGAAACACCATATATTTT
.,TRBV20-1,few,TRBJ2-3,CSARPRGGTQYF,TGCAGTGCTAGACCCCGTGGGGGTACGCAGTATTTT
.,TRBV7-9,few,TRBJ2-7,CAISTGRRYEQYF,TGTGCCATTTCTACGGGACGCCGCTACGAGCAGTACTTC
.,TRBV5-1,few,TRBJ2-1,CASSLDKDEQFF,TGCGCCAGCAGCTTGGATAAAGATGAGCAGTTCTTC
TRBD1,TRBV7-3,.,TRBJ1-2,CASSSTLDRGIGYTF,TGTGCCAGCAGCTCCACGCTAGACAGGGGAATCGGCTACACCTTC
.,TRBV10-3,.,TRBJ1-1,CAIRAGEDTEAFF,TGTGCCATCAGAGCAGGGGAGGACACTGAAGCTTTCTTT
.,TRBV24-1,few,TRBJ2-1,CATSDGFGWFF,TGTGCCACCAGTGATGGCTTCGGCTGGTTCTTC
.,TRBV7-2,few,TRBJ2-5,CATTRGGNPGETQYF,TGTGCCACAACCCGAGGAGGGAACCCAGGAGAGACCCAGTACTTC
TRBD1,TRBV24-1,few,TRBJ2-2,CATSESGTGRDGELFF,TGTGCCACCAGTGAATCCGGGACAGGGAGGGACGGGGAGCTGTTTTTT
TRBD1,TRBV28,once,TRBJ2-7,CASSYGQVWFQNF,TGTGCCAGCAGTTACGGACAGGTCTGGTTTCAGAACTTC
.,TRBV29-1,many,TRBJ2-5,CSSRRAQETQYF,TGCAGCTCCAGGAGGGCCCAAGAGACCCAGTACTTC
.,TRBV7-9,many,TRBJ2-1,CASSNNEQFF,TGTGCCAGCAGCAACAATGAGCAGTTCTTC
.,TRBV20-1,few,TRBJ2-5,CSARGRSQETQYF,TGCAGTGCTAGAGGCAGGTCCCAAGAGACCCAGTACTTC
.,TRBV4-3,.,TRBJ2-7,CASSQDRRGNEQYF,TGCGCCAGCAGCCAAGATAGACGGGGGAACGAGCAGTACTTC
.,TRBV20-1,many,TRBJ2-4,CSASPKPTYFLNIQYF,TGCAGTGCTAGTCCCAAACCAACGTATTTCTTAAACATTCAGTACTTC
TRBD2,TRBV18,.,TRBJ2-5,CASSPVNGGVLETQYF,TGTGCCAGCTCACCAGTCAACGGGGGGGTACTCGAGACCCAGTACTTC
.,TRBV29-1,.,TRBJ1-2,CSVESYWDYGYTF,TGCAGCGTTGAATCTTACTGGGACTATGGCTACACCTTC
.,TRBV7-2,.,TRBJ2-5,CASSSYRETQYF,TGTGCCAGCAGTTCCTACCGGGAGACCCAGTACTTC
TRBD1,TRBV29-1,.,TRBJ2-7,CSASGTGSFEQYF,TGCAGCGCGTCCGGGACAGGGTCCTTCGAGCAGTACTTC
.,TRBV5-5,.,TRBJ1-1,CASSLGLTEAFF,TGTGCCAGCAGCTTGGGCCTCACTGAAGCTTTCTTT
TRBD2,TRBV5-1,few,TRBJ2-1,CASSSRSGRTEQFF,TGCGCCAGCAGCTCCAGGAGCGGGAGGACCGAGCAGTTCTTC
TRBD2,TRBV29-1,many,TRBJ2-3,CSVEEWTSGHTDTQYF,TGCAGCGTTGAAGAATGGACTAGCGGGCACACAGATACGCAGTATTTT
TRBD2,TRBV11-1,few,TRBJ2-1,CASSLATSGIKQFF,TGTGCCAGCAGCTTAGCCACTAGCGGAATAAAGCAGTTCTTC
.,TRBV7-9,many,TRBJ1-1,CASSLGTPNTEAFF,TGTGCCAGCAGCTTAGGGACACCGAACACTGAAGCTTTCTTT
.,TRBV20-1,many,TRBJ2-5,CSARAGGKETQYF,TGCAGTGCTAGAGCTGGCGGGAAAGAGACCCAGTACTTC
.,TRBV29-1,.,TRBJ1-2,CSVDPWEGIGGYTF,TGCAGCGTTGACCCTTGGGAGGGGATTGGAGGCTACACCTTC
TRBD2,TRBV5-1,.,TRBJ2-3,CASSTRTSGDTQYF,TGCGCCAGCAGCACTAGGACTAGTGGGGATACGCAGTATTTT
TRBD1,TRBV4-3,few,TRBJ2-7,CASSLRDRAFSEQYF,TGCGCCAGCAGCCTCAGGGACAGGGCTTTCTCCGAGCAGTACTTC
TRBD2,TRBV20-1,few,TRBJ2-3,CSASRREFSDTQYF,TGCAGTGCTAGTCGGCGGGAGTTTTCCGATACGCAGTATTTT
.,TRBV6-5,.,TRBJ1-4,CASSYSLRRVATNEKLFF,TGTGCCAGCAGTTACTCGCTAAGGAGGGTTGCAACTAATGAAAAACTGTTTTTT
.,TRBV24-1,many,TRBJ2-1,CATSDSGSRAYNEQFF,TGTGCCACCAGTGATTCGGGGTCTAGGGCCTACAATGAGCAGTTCTTC
TRBD2,TRBV29-1,many,TRBJ2-2,CSAGGNTGELFF,TGCAGCGCGGGGGGTAACACCGGGGAGCTGTTTTTT
.,TRBV6-1,few,TRBJ1-2,CASSPRGFVSGYTF,TGTGCCAGCAGCCCTAGGGGGTTCGTTAGCGGCTACACCTTC
.,TRBV12-3/TRBV12-4,.,TRBJ1-1,CASSFWQGDTEAFF,TGTGCCAGCAGTTTCTGGCAGGGTGACACTGAAGCTTTCTTT
.,TRBV24-1,many,TRBJ1-1,CATSDFGTEAFF,TGTGCCACCAGTGATTTTGGGACAGAAGCTTTCTTT
TRBD1,TRBV5-1,.,TRBJ2-5,CASSLDGQGEETQYF,TGCGCCAGCAGCTTGGACGGACAGGGCGAAGAGACCCAGTACTTC
.,TRBV29-1,few,TRBJ2-3,CSVRRSGDTDTQYF,TGCAGCGTCCGGAGGTCGGGAGACACAGATACGCAGTATTTT
.,TRBV28,.,TRBJ2-6,CASSSPGPNTSGANVLTF,TGTGCCAGCAGTTCGCCTGGTCCAAATACCTCTGGGGCCAACGTCCTGACTTTC
TRBD1,TRBV9,many,TRBJ2-7,CASEGQDYEQYF,TGTGCCAGCGAAGGACAGGACTACGAGCAGTACTTC
TRBD2,TRBV5-1,.,TRBJ2-3,CASSLLAGNLDTQYF,TGCGCCAGCAGCTTGCTAGCGGGAAATCTTGATACGCAGTATTTT
.,TRBV7-2,.,TRBJ1-5,CASSLSPGDGQPQHF,TGTGCCAGCAGCTTATCCCCAGGGGACGGTCAGCCCCAGCATTTT
TRBD2,TRBV6-5,few,TRBJ2-3,CASSSPLAGVTDTQYF,TGTGCCAGCAGTTCCCCTCTCGCGGGGGTCACAGATACGCAGTATTTT
.,TRBV5-4,.,TRBJ2-1,CASRTVAVAPNEQFF,TGTGCCAGCAGGACAGTAGCGGTCGCACCCAATGAGCAGTTCTTC
TRBD2,TRBV10-3,few,TRBJ2-3,CAIRTSGITDTQYF,TGTGCCATCAGGACTAGCGGGATAACAGATACGCAGTATTTT
TRBD1,TRBV20-1,.,TRBJ2-5,CSASQGVQETQYF,TGCAGTGCTAGTCAGGGGGTACAAGAGACCCAGTACTTC